One sample yielded the 30 T cell receptor beta chains listed below, sequenced in a study of T cells in Graves' hyperthyroidism and ophthalmopathy (dated by TCRdb to between 2018 and 2021). The method was multiplex PCR. The instrument given in TCRdb is Illumina HiSeq 2000. The TCR beta CDR3 regions were amplified from RNA transcripts. The first round of RT-PCR for the TCR CDR3 was performed with the HTBI primer set and the Qiagen OneStep RT-PCR kit. TCRdb itself trimmed the public reads at Q25 with fastp, ran MiXCR and retained productive beta chains. For every CDR3 protein sequence, its rows merge into one entry that carries the most common genes and DNA. In this sample the table shows a few hundred thousand distinct CDR3 sequences, around 46% of which occur a single time. The top ten hold about 8.3% of the sample. Material for sequencing was peripheral blood or thyroid tissue (not recorded which). These TCRs come from a woman under 30 with Graves' hyperthyroidism.

The chain recombines TRBV7-9 with TRBJ2-3, with D tentatively TRBD1 (5 bases). The V end was cut by 8 bases, the J end by 2 bases, with 14 bases between. The CDR3 is 14 residues long. Germline V gene sequence: CDR1 SEHNR, CDR2 FQNEAQ (reference sequence). The CDR3 spells CASQGLLATDTQYF. CDR3 coding DNA: TGTGCCAGCCAGGGTCTGCTGGCCACAGATACGCAGTATTTT.

V is TRBV13 and J is TRBJ1-2; 8 positions match TRBD1. After removal of 5 bases from V and 8 bases from J, the junction contained 7 bases not matched to a gene. The CDR3 spans 13 residues. The V gene's germline CDR1 is PRHDT and CDR2 FYEKMQ (reference sequence). The chain's CDR3 is CASSDAGQGGYTF. In DNA form, the CDR3 reads TGTGCCAGCAGCGATGCCGGACAGGGAGGCTACACCTTC.

The genes are TRBV10-3 and TRBJ1-1; 8 nucleotides match TRBD1. Looked up from germline, CDR1 is ENHRY and CDR2 is SYGVKD. This CDR3 region has 13 residues. V shed 4 bases and J 7 bases; nucleotides not matched to a gene: 5. CDR3 DNA: TGTGCCATCAGTGGGACAGGGAAAATTGAAGCTTTCTTT. Translating it yields CAISGTGKIEAFF.

This rearrangement joins TRBV7-2 to TRBJ2-2; 7 nucleotides match TRBD2. Per germline, CDR1 SGHTA and CDR2 FQGNSA. There are 15 residues in the CDR3. The V segment lost 5 bases and the J segment 8 bases; nucleotides outside the gene matches: 11. CDR3 nucleotide sequence: TGTGCCAGCAGCAGCGCGGGAGCCCTCGTTGGGGAGCTGTTTTTT. It codes for CASSSAGALVGELFF.

This clonotype was seen many times. The rearrangement uses TRBV5-5 and TRBJ2-7, with D hard to call. Trimming removed 0 bases at V and 7 bases at J, with 11 bases between. Per the germline V gene, CDR1 is SGHKS and CDR2 is YYEKEE (reference sequence). The CDR3 has 13 residues. The CDR3 protein is CASSLEILWEQYF. CDR3 coding DNA: TGTGCCAGCAGCTTGGAGATTCTCTGGGAGCAGTACTTC.

This clonotype turned up a few times. The chain employs TRBV10-3 and TRBJ2-7, with 11 bases lining up with TRBD2. The CDR3 spans 14 residues. The V gene end was trimmed by 9 bases and the J gene end by 7 bases; junction bases not matched to a gene: 11. Germline lookup yields CDR1 ENHRY and CDR2 SYGVKD. CDR3 protein: CAMGRLAGYNEQYF. The CDR3 DNA follows: TGTGCCATGGGTCGACTAGCGGGATACAATGAGCAGTACTTC.

This clonotype has just a few counts. Sequence at one end of the junction differs from germline and may be a read error. The chain is built from TRBV7-3 and TRBJ2-5; D remains ambiguous. The CDR3 loop spans 13 amino acids. Germline CDR1 reads SGHTA; CDR2 reads FQGTGA. CDR3 amino acids: CAGSLGFGETQYF. The CDR3 region has the DNA TGTGCCGGCAGCCTAGGATTCGGAGAGACCCAGTACTTC.

The chain combines TRBV29-1 with TRBJ1-1, with D unclear. This CDR3 region has 15 residues. V was cut by 4 bases and J by 3 bases, with 18 bases left in between. Germline V gene data show CDR1 as SQVTM and CDR2 as ANQGSEA. This CDR3 reads CSVVGVALIYTEAFF. The CDR3 bases are TGCAGCGTTGTTGGGGTAGCGTTGATTTACACTGAAGCTTTCTTT. Full variable domain (outside the CDR3, taken from reference TRBV29-1 and TRBJ1-1): SAVISQKPSRDICQRGTSLTIQCQVDSQVTMMFWYRQQPGQSLTLIATANQGSEATYESGFVIDKFPISRPNLTFSTLTVSNMSPEDSSIYLCSVVGVALIYTEAFFGQGTRLTVV.

In this sample, this clonotype turned up many times. V usage is TRBV20-1 and J usage is TRBJ2-5; 8 bases map to TRBD2. CDR1 and CDR2 (germline): DFQATT, SNEGSKA (reference sequence). The J segment lost 2 bases and the V segment lost 1 base, leaving 6 bases of the junction unmatched. CDR3 size: 15 residues. Written as DNA, the CDR3 is TGCAGTGCTAGAGTAGCTAGCGGGTTACAAGAGACCCAGTACTTC. Residues: CSARVASGLQETQYF.

This clonotype is a singleton in its sample. This chain links TRBV7-8 with TRBJ1-5, with D possibly matching TRBD1 (6 bases). Germline CDR1 SGHVS, CDR2 FQNEAQ. The CDR3 consists of 20 residues. V gave up 5 bases and J gave up 6 bases, with 32 bases separating them. The chain's CDR3 is CASSPHVRGRGLVDIQPQHF. For the CDR3, the DNA is TGTGCCAGCAGCCCACACGTCCGGGGCAGGGGTCTGGTAGACATTCAGCCCCAGCATTTT.

The chain joins TRBV7-4 to TRBJ2-7; a weak D match, TRBD1 (6 bases). Per germline, CDR1 SGHVT and CDR2 SQSDAQ. This CDR3 comprises 15 residues. V was clipped by 6 bases and J by 7 bases, with 22 bases between them. The CDR3 region is CASSFNRVVENEQYF. The CDR3 bases are TGTGCCAGCAGTTTCAACAGGGTGGTAGAGAATGAGCAGTACTTC.

A remark on this clonotype: Without the conserved terminal phenylalanine or tryptophan, this CDR3 likely stems from a read error. Because the CDR3's place on the DNA is in doubt, the DNA is left out and the CDR3 is given as listed by TCRdb. The V and J genes are TRBV2 and TRBJ1-4; the listed D gene, TRBD1, was not tested against the DNA. The V gene's germline CDR1 is SNHLY and CDR2 FYNNEI. The CDR3 length is 10 residues, termini included. CDR3 in amino acids: CASSYDRKGV.

This clonotype was counted a few times. The chain is built from TRBV6-2 or TRBV6-3 and TRBJ2-6, with no clear D. Germline V gene data show CDR1 as MNHEY and CDR2 as SVGEGT. The CDR3 consists of 15 residues. The germline V and J ends were trimmed by 6 bases and 0 bases, with 9 bases remaining between them. CDR3: CASRMMGSGANVLTF. CDR3 sequence (DNA): TGTGCCAGCAGAATGATGGGCTCTGGGGCCAACGTCCTGACTTTC.

The chain has TRBV15 and TRBJ2-7, with D possibly being TRBD2 (6 bases). The V gene's germline CDR1 is LNHNV and CDR2 YYDKDF (reference sequence). The CDR3 loop spans 11 amino acids. V lost 6 bases to trimming and J lost 7 bases, with 10 bases between them. The CDR3 coding sequence is TGTGCCACCAGTGGAGGGGTTGAGCAGTACTTC. It codes for CATSGGVEQYF.

The chain employs TRBV25-1 and TRBJ1-2; 7 bases fit TRBD1. The germline V gene has CDR1 MGHDK and CDR2 SYGVNS. Losses at the gene ends were 3 bases for V and 6 bases for J; bases not matched to a gene: 13. The CDR3 loop spans 16 amino acids. The CDR3 DNA sequence: TGTGCCAGCAGTGATCGAGACAGGGAGGTCGCGGATGGCTACACCTTC. Translated: CASSDRDREVADGYTF.

This chain joins TRBV11-1 and TRBJ2-7; perhaps TRBD2 as D (5 bases). Germline V gene data show CDR1 as SGHAT and CDR2 as FQDESV (reference sequence). Trimming left V 7 bases short and J 4 bases short, with 14 bases between. This CDR3 has 13 residues. The CDR3 here is CASTPSWEYEQYF. CDR3 nucleotide sequence: TGTGCCAGCACCCCGTCATGGGAGTACGAGCAGTACTTC.

There are a few counts of this clonotype. V is TRBV20-1 and J is TRBJ2-1, with 11 bases aligning to TRBD2. Germline CDR1 DFQATT, CDR2 SNEGSKA (reference sequence). The ends lost 3 bases at V and 7 bases at J; junction bases unmatched: 5. CDR3 length: 14 amino acids. The CDR3 region has the DNA TGCAGTGCTAGCCTAGCGGGAGGTGGGAATGAGCAGTTCTTC. Its translation: CSASLAGGGNEQFF.

On this clonotype: One end of the junction is discordant with germline, which a read error may explain. This sequence joins TRBV12-3 or TRBV12-4 and TRBJ2-3; TRBD2 matches 13 bases. CDR3 length equals 16 residues. The CDR3 DNA reads TGTGCCAGCAGCTCGGGACTAGCGGGGCTCACAGATACACAGTATTTT. This encodes CASSSGLAGLTDTQYF.

J is TRBJ1-5 and V is TRBV29-1; 8 bases are shared with TRBD1. The V gene's germline CDR1 is SQVTM and CDR2 ANQGSEA. The junction had 6 bases not matched to a gene; V was cut back by 4 bases and J by 7 bases. This CDR3 spans 13 amino acids. The CDR3 sequence is CSVGLQGGQPQHF. The DNA for the CDR3 is TGCAGCGTTGGCCTACAGGGGGGGCAGCCCCAGCATTTT.

For the CDR3, the DNA is TGTGCCAGCAGCTCCTGGACTAGCGGCCTCCAGTACTTC. Its translation is CASSSWTSGLQYF. The V gene is TRBV7-9, the J gene TRBJ2-5; 10 nucleotides match TRBD2. The ends lost 4 bases at V and 10 bases at J; junction bases unmatched: 6. The germline gives CDR1 SEHNR, CDR2 FQNEAQ (reference sequence). This CDR3 is built from 13 residues.

The CDR3 sequence is CSARELAGGLPYEQYF. The CDR3 DNA reads TGCAGTGCTAGAGAGCTAGCGGGAGGACTACCCTACGAGCAGTACTTC. The chain recombines TRBV20-1 with TRBJ2-7; 11 bases line up with TRBD2. CDR1 is DFQATT and CDR2 is SNEGSKA in the germline V gene (reference sequence). The V gene end was trimmed by 0 bases and the J gene end by 2 bases; junction bases not matched to a gene: 6. The CDR3 contains 16 residues.

This clonotype was seen at least ten times. This chain uses TRBV7-2 with TRBJ1-6, with D possibly being TRBD1 (5 bases). The CDR3 has 15 residues. Germline CDR1 reads SGHTA; CDR2 reads FQGNSA. V lost 0 bases and J 9 bases, leaving 12 bases between the germline ends. The CDR3 region is CASSLALRDFSPLHF. CDR3 sequence (DNA): TGTGCCAGCAGCTTAGCGCTCAGGGACTTTTCACCCCTCCACTTT.

This clonotype came up many times. The CDR3 spells CASRALAVMGPGELFF. The CDR3 nucleotides are TGTGCCAGCAGGGCCCTAGCGGTTATGGGGCCGGGGGAGCTGTTTTTT. This sequence joins TRBV2 and TRBJ2-2; 7 positions agree with TRBD2. CDR3 length equals 16 residues. With 6 bases clipped from V and 8 bases from J, the junction kept 15 bases outside the gene matches. Germline lookup yields CDR1 SNHLY and CDR2 FYNNEI.

This clonotype has at least ten counts. V and J are TRBV7-3 and TRBJ2-2; D is undetermined. The germline gives CDR1 SGHTA, CDR2 FQGTGA. The CDR3 extends over 14 amino acids. V shed 5 bases and J shed 7 bases, with 14 bases lying between them. The CDR3 DNA follows: TGTGCCAGCAGCCCCCCGGGTAGCCTCGGGGAGCTGTTTTTT. Protein product: CASSPPGSLGELFF.

This clonotype was recorded only once. The chain joins TRBV10-2 to TRBJ1-2; D gene unclear. The ends were cut back, 8 bases at V and 5 bases at J, with 6 bases in the middle. CDR3 length: 10 residues. Germline V CDR1 and CDR2: WSHSY, SAAADI. The CDR3 DNA is TGCGCCAGCGCCCAGTATGGCTACACCTTC. Translated, it gives CASAQYGYTF.

This clonotype has just a few counts. This chain connects TRBV20-1 to TRBJ2-7, with 8 bases matching TRBD2. The closer fit of TRBJ2-1 to the DNA end suggests the J call may be wrong. The CDR3 loop spans 14 amino acids. Germline values: CDR1 DFQATT, CDR2 SNEGSKA (reference sequence). This chain's CDR3 is CSARSKRELLEQFF. The CDR3 DNA is TGCAGTGCTAGATCCAAGCGGGAGTTGTTGGAGCAGTTCTTC.

The chain carries TRBV29-1 and TRBJ2-7, with 10 bases that match TRBD2. CDR1 SQVTM and CDR2 ANQGSEA come from the germline V gene. Trimming at V came to 1 base and at J to 7 bases, leaving 10 bases not matched to a gene. The CDR3 has 15 amino acids. The DNA of the CDR3 is TGCAGCGTTGAAGGGAAGCGGGAGGGCATCGGGGAGCAGTACTTC. Translated, it gives CSVEGKREGIGEQYF.

The chain is built from TRBV12-3 or TRBV12-4 and TRBJ1-3; 7 bases match TRBD1. The CDR3 totals 16 residues. V trimming: 5 bases; J trimming: 3 bases; junction bases outside the gene matches: 10. The CDR3 DNA reads TGTGCCAGCAGTCATATTGGACAGGACTATGGAAACACCATATATTTT. Its protein product is CASSHIGQDYGNTIYF.

The chain couples TRBV29-1 to TRBJ2-5, with 9 bases matching TRBD1. CDR1 and CDR2 from the germline V gene are SQVTM and ANQGSEA. The CDR3 has 13 residues. Losses at the gene ends were 8 bases for V and 5 bases for J; bases not matched to a gene: 9. Here the CDR3 DNA reads TGCAGCTCACCGACAGGGGGAGCGGAGACCCAGTACTTC. Its translation is CSSPTGGAETQYF.

The chain combines TRBV20-1 with TRBJ1-2; D is uncertain. CDR3 length: 16 residues. Germline lookup yields CDR1 DFQATT and CDR2 SNEGSKA (reference sequence). V dropped 3 bases and J dropped 4 bases, with 21 bases sitting between them. This CDR3 is CSASYRDTQFPYGYTF. Written as DNA, the CDR3 is TGCAGTGCTAGTTACAGAGATACGCAATTCCCCTATGGCTACACCTTC.